The clone carrying this TCR beta chain came up a few times. In the source study's methods: Reference gene primer amplification yielded estimated nucleated cell counts. Only in-frame clones appear in the TCRdb table, and some are missing; sequencing was by immunoSEQ multiplex PCR. V and J calls plus clone size are reproduced from that table; the DNA served to infer D and trimming. The profile shows about 140,000 clones, more than 60% of them singletons. The data are from a study of blood T cell repertoires in COVID-19. Whole-study context: Sample material is recorded as cDNA or gDNA derived from T cells, B-cell-depleted T cells, or PBMCs.

The CDR3 has 15 residues. Between the trimmed V and J ends, which lost 0 bases and 2 bases, there was a span of 7 bases. The V gene's germline CDR1 is SGHNT and CDR2 YENEEA. The clonotype was recovered from a middle-aged man with acute or convalescent COVID-19. The specimen sequenced was peripheral blood. This chain joins TRBV11-3 and TRBJ2-2, with a tentative D call TRBD1 (6 bases). This chain's CDR3 is CASSLEGANTGELFF. In nucleotides, the CDR3 is TGTGCCAGCAGCTTAGAGGGGGCCAACACCGGGGAGCTGTTTTTT.